This T cell receptor beta chain emerged from a study of control samples from healthy donors and cancer patients. Sequencing was performed with immunoSEQ multiplex PCR; in TCRdb, only in-frame clones are kept and a portion is missing. This sample yields over 100,000 clones, of which around 89% are seen a single time; less than 3.5% belongs to the top ten. CDR3 length: 16 residues. The germline V gene has CDR1 SGHVS and CDR2 FNYEAQ. The junction had 6 bases not matched to a gene; V was cut back by 1 base and J by 2 bases. The sequence was collected from a man in his forties in good health. Sequencing was done on a sample of blood. The rearrangement joins TRBV7-6 to TRBJ2-3; 7 bases are shared with TRBD2. The CDR3 loop is CASSLGSGFNTDTQYF. The CDR3 coding sequence is TGTGCCAGCAGCTTAGGTAGCGGGTTTAACACAGATACGCAGTATTTT.